The rows below give T cell receptor beta chains drawn from one sample of a study of persistence of HIV-infected CD4 T cells. These receptors have no identified antigens. The table came from immunoSEQ multiplex PCR; TCRdb's copy has only in-frame clones and leaves some out. Among roughly 64,000 clones listed, about four fifths were seen once. The specimen was CD4+ T cells sorted from PBMCs after roughly 18-hour stimulation, collected from a patient who received antiretroviral therapy. These receptors all stem from an adult man with HIV who was CMV-seropositive. CDR3s include the opening cysteine and the closing phenylalanine or tryptophan.

v_call cdr3_aa
TRBV5-1 CASSFHGGGQYF
TRBV9 CASSVEDRVGYEQYF
TRBV7-9 CASSLTRGPGELFF
TRBV28 CASSLSPGAQHF
TRBV19 CASSRPRDRTGNTIYF
TRBV28 CASSQGRGSNQPQHF
TRBV6-1 CASSEGDGWAQHF
TRBV7-9 CASSSAGRRNTEAFF
TRBV11-3 CASSPQASAHNEQFF
TRBV18 CASSPSSGGPIWGFF
TRBV6-6 CATTGQGASFEQFF
TRBV9 CASSRQVKNEKLFF
TRBV6-5 CASRTGRRTGELFF
TRBV5-1 CASSLEARSTDTQYF
TRBV4-2 CASSQVLDRAYEQYF
TRBV9 CASSLQGERTEAFF
TRBV28 CASGGAGGELFF
TRBV28 CASRSDRRGYTF
TRBV7-8 CASSNRDRGTEAFF
TRBV19 CASSTPGDGGKNIQYF
TRBV2 CASSGQRSYEQYF
TRBV19 CASSRSGSYEQYF
TRBV11-2 CASSLGTLRGTEAFF
TRBV19 CASSSPGTSSYEQYF
TRBV7-2 CASSSQGGVSYNEQFF
TRBV7-2 CASSGPAGANTGELFF
TRBV7-9 CASSPGDYEQYF
TRBV6-1 CASSELTGRQPQHF
TRBV6-1 CASSERTGGRSPLHF
TRBV28 CASSSPPPGSQETQYF
TRBV11-3 CASSPTTGGNEQFF
TRBV11-3 CASSQGGLTDTQYF
TRBV18 CASSPRTSGAYEQYF
TRBV20-1 CSAIRGFRHTF
TRBV15 CATRGQGASEAFF
TRBV27 CASRLSGAGQPQHF